A single sample gave rise to the 11 T cell receptor beta chains below, sequenced in a study of blood T cell repertoires in COVID-19. Generated by immunoSEQ multiplex PCR, the TCRdb table keeps only in-frame clones and is missing some. The data contain 110,000 to 150,000 clones, roughly 90% of them singletons. Sample: peripheral blood. The receptors here all came from an older man with acute or convalescent COVID-19.

The chain joins TRBV7-8 to TRBJ1-4; D is ambiguous. Trimming cost V 7 bases and J 5 bases, with 11 bases left between them. CDR1 and CDR2 from the germline V gene are SGHVS and FQNEAQ. The CDR3 totals 13 residues. CDR3 nucleotides: TGTGCCAGCACCGCCGGGTTGAATGAAAAACTGTTTTTT. Its protein product is CASTAGLNEKLFF.

This clone has only one observation. This chain links TRBV7-9 with TRBJ1-4, with 9 nucleotides matching TRBD1. The CDR3 is 16 residues long. Unmatched junction bases numbered 8, after V lost 1 base and J lost 8 bases. Germline V gene lookup returns CDR1 SEHNR and CDR2 FQNEAQ (reference sequence). The CDR3 DNA sequence: TGTGCCAGCAGCTTAGGTACCGGGACAGGGCTCGAAAAACTGTTTTTT. This translates into CASSLGTGTGLEKLFF.

The genes are TRBV5-6 and TRBJ2-1, with 11 bases aligning to TRBD2. This CDR3 region has 16 residues. Trimming removed 2 bases from V and 4 bases from J; junction bases left unmatched: 5. Per the germline V gene, CDR1 is SGHDT and CDR2 is YYEEEE. CDR3 DNA sequence: TGTGCCAGCAGCTTATTGACTAGCGGGGATTACAATGAGCAGTTCTTC. Protein product: CASSLLTSGDYNEQFF.

The chain has TRBV11-2 and TRBJ1-4; a possible D gene is TRBD1 (6 bases). V was trimmed by 5 bases and J by 8 bases, leaving 21 bases between them. CDR3 size: 16 residues. The germline V gene encodes CDR1 SGHAT and CDR2 FQNNGV. CDR3 sequence: CASSPMAGATWEKLFF. CDR3 bases: TGTGCCAGCAGCCCTATGGCAGGGGCTACTTGGGAAAAACTGTTTTTT.

The chain employs TRBV14 and TRBJ1-4; possible D gene TRBD1, 6 bases. Germline CDR1 and CDR2: SGHDN and FVKESK. This CDR3 contains 15 residues. Between the trimmed V and J ends, which lost 1 base and 3 bases, there was a span of 9 bases. CDR3: CASSQVTGSNEKLFF. The CDR3, as DNA: TGTGCCAGCAGCCAAGTTACAGGGTCTAATGAAAAACTGTTTTTT.

There are a few counts of this clone. The rearrangement uses TRBV6-6 and TRBJ1-2; D is perhaps TRBD1 (5 bases). The V gene's germline CDR1 is MNHNY and CDR2 SVGAGI (reference sequence). The V end was cut by 6 bases, the J end by 6 bases, with 17 bases between. This CDR3 contains 14 residues. CDR3 bases: TGTGCCAGCAGCCCCTCCCAGGGTTCTGATGGCTACACCTTC. Translated: CASSPSQGSDGYTF.

This chain uses TRBV27 with TRBJ1-4; TRBD1 matches at 9 bases. The CDR3 has 15 residues. Germline CDR1 is MNHEY and CDR2 is SMNVEV (reference sequence). The junction had 8 bases not matched to a gene; V was cut back by 4 bases and J by 8 bases. In DNA, the CDR3 is TGTGCCAGCAGTTCATCCGGGACAGGGAGGGAAAAACTGTTTTTT. This sequence encodes CASSSSGTGREKLFF.

The J gene is TRBJ1-5, the V gene TRBV2; 10 nucleotides line up with TRBD1. Germline CDR1 SNHLY, CDR2 FYNNEI. V lost 8 bases and J lost 6; bases outside the gene matches: 7. CDR3 length: 14 residues. In nucleotides, the CDR3 is TGTGCCAGCGCGGGACAGGGGAATCTTCAGCCCCAGCATTTT. Amino acids: CASAGQGNLQPQHF. The variable domain in full, with the rest retrieved from reference TRBV2 and TRBJ1-5, is EPEVTQTPSHQVTQMGQEVILRCVPISNHLYFYWYRQILGQKVEFLVSFYNNEISEKSEIFDDQFSVERPDGSNFTLKIRSTKLEDSAMYFCASAGQGNLQPQHFGDGTRLSIL.

The V call is TRBV7-2, the J call TRBJ2-2; weak D call: TRBD2 (5 bases). Trimming shortened V by 5 bases and J by 4 bases, and 20 bases separated the two germline ends. CDR3 length: 17 residues. Germline CDR1 reads SGHTA; CDR2 reads FQGNSA. The CDR3 region has the DNA TGTGCCAGCAGCCACGACTACAGCGAAGGTGCCACCGGGGAGCTGTTTTTT. Its protein product is CASSHDYSEGATGELFF.

The chain links TRBV28 to TRBJ2-7, with D maybe TRBD2 (7 bases). Germline-derived CDR1 and CDR2 are MDHEN and SYDVKM. Deletions cut 7 bases from V and 6 bases from J, with 25 bases between. The CDR3 is made up of 16 amino acids. Here the CDR3 DNA reads TGTGCCAGCAATTTCCGACCGGGGGCCGGGGGGAGCGAGCAGTACTTC. This translates into CASNFRPGAGGSEQYF. Supplemented by reference TRBV28 and TRBJ2-7, the full variable domain reads DVKVTQSSRYLVKRTGEKVFLECVQDMDHENMFWYRQDPGLGLRLIYFSYDVKMKEKGDIPEGYSVSREKKERFSLILESASTNQTSMYLCASNFRPGAGGSEQYFGPGTRLTVT.

CDR3 amino acids: CASSGTGGLSYTF. In DNA form, the CDR3 reads TGTGCCAGCAGTGGGACAGGGGGCCTAAGCTACACCTTC. The rearrangement links TRBV2 to TRBJ1-2, with TRBD1 matching 11 bases. V lost 4 bases, J lost 9 bases, and 4 bases stayed unmatched. The CDR3 loop spans 13 amino acids. Germline V gene sequence: CDR1 SNHLY, CDR2 FYNNEI.